This is a list of T cell receptor beta chains from one sample in a study. TCRdb reprocessed the RT-PCR reads with MiXCR, giving one entry per CDR3 protein. In the table there are almost 700,000 distinct CDR3 sequences, approximately 15% of which are singletons. The sample comprised memory CD4+ T cells from blood. These receptor sequences come from a female donor in good health, serving as a healthy control. Each CDR3 is given with its conserved first and last residue. A D gene is named only where the DNA matches it firmly. The size field is filled for only some rows; it gives once, few, many or a size class.

TGTGCCAGCAGCTTGTCACGGGTGGTGGACACTGAAGCTTTCTTT	CASSLSRVVDTEAFF	TRBV11-2	TRBJ1-1	15	-	-
TGTGCCAGTACCGCGGGGGTGATCGCCTACAATGAGCAGTTCTTC	CASTAGVIAYNEQFF	TRBV2	TRBJ2-1	15	-	TRBD2
TGTGCCAGCGAACCCATAGCGGGGACCAATGAGCAGTTCTTC	CASEPIAGTNEQFF	TRBV6-1	TRBJ2-1	14	many	TRBD2
TGTGCCAGCAGAAGGAACCCTAGCGGGAGATCGCCCTACGAGCAGTACTTC	CASRRNPSGRSPYEQYF	TRBV6-2/TRBV6-3	TRBJ2-7	17	-	TRBD2
TGTGCCAGCGTACCGGGACAGGGGTACACCGGGGAGCTGTTTTTT	CASVPGQGYTGELFF	TRBV25-1	TRBJ2-2	15	-	TRBD1
TGCAGTGCTTCCATAACGTCCACCGGGGAGCTGTTTTTT	CSASITSTGELFF	TRBV20-1	TRBJ2-2	13	few	-
TGTGCCAGCAGCCCCTTGGGCGGACTAGCGGGAGTAGAGACCCAGTACTTC	CASSPLGGLAGVETQYF	TRBV9	TRBJ2-5	17	few	TRBD2
TGCGCCAGCAGCCAAGAAAGCGCTTCCTACAATGAGCAGTTCTTC	CASSQESASYNEQFF	TRBV4-3	TRBJ2-1	15	many	-
TGTGCCAGCAGCCAAGAAAGGTGGAGCAGGGCAAAGGCCTTCTCTGGGGCCAACGTCCTGACTTTC	CASSQERWSRAKAFSGANVLTF	TRBV14	TRBJ2-6	22	few	-
TGTGCCAGCAGTTTATGGGGATTCAATGAAAAACTGTTTTTT	CASSLWGFNEKLFF	TRBV12-3/TRBV12-4	TRBJ1-4	14	-	-
TGTGCCAGCAGCCCTCAACCGATGAACACTGAAGCTTTCTTT	CASSPQPMNTEAFF	TRBV9	TRBJ1-1	14	-	-
TGTGCCATCAGTGCCCGTGGGGAGGATCAGCCCCAGCATTTT	CAISARGEDQPQHF	TRBV10-3	TRBJ1-5	14	-	-
TGTGCCATCAGTGAGGGGCCGGGACCAAACTACGAGCAGTACTTC	CAISEGPGPNYEQYF	TRBV10-3	TRBJ2-7	15	-	-
TGCAGCGTTGAAGTGGGAGGGCCTAACTCCTACAATGAGCAGTTCTTC	CSVEVGGPNSYNEQFF	TRBV29-1	TRBJ2-1	16	-	TRBD2
TGCGCCAGCAGCCAAGGTTCAGGGGTCAATGAAAAACTGTTTTTT	CASSQGSGVNEKLFF	TRBV4-1	TRBJ1-4	15	many	-
TGTGCCAGCAGCTCACAGGGGGGTGGGTACAATGAGCAGTTCTTC	CASSSQGGGYNEQFF	TRBV7-9	TRBJ2-1	15	many	TRBD1
TGCGCCAGCAGCTTTCGTGGGACCGACGAGAGCTACACCTTC	CASSFRGTDESYTF	TRBV5-1	TRBJ1-2	14	-	-
TGTGCCAGCACCGACCGACAGGGAACCTACGAGCAGTACTTC	CASTDRQGTYEQYF	TRBV5-6	TRBJ2-7	14	many	TRBD1
TGTGCCAGCAGTAGACTAGTAGGGGCCGGCAATGAGCAGTTCTTC	CASSRLVGAGNEQFF	TRBV2	TRBJ2-1	15	-	-
TGCAGTGCTAGTCCTGGTAGGGCAGGGGGAGGCGGCACTGAAGCTTTCTTT	CSASPGRAGGGGTEAFF	TRBV20-1	TRBJ1-1	17	few	TRBD1
TGTGCCAGCAGCCCGACCCTTTACTCCTACAATGAGCAGTTCTTC	CASSPTLYSYNEQFF	TRBV11-1	TRBJ2-1	15	-	-
TGTGCTAGTGGCCCGACGGGACTTACGGGCCAGGATGAGCAGTTCTTC	CASGPTGLTGQDEQFF	TRBV12-5	TRBJ2-1	16	-	-
TGCAGTGCTAATCCCTCCTACAATGAGCAGTTCTTC	CSANPSYNEQFF	TRBV20-1	TRBJ2-1	12	-	-
TGTGCCAGCAGCCATGACGCCGGGATTACCTACGAGCAGTACTTC	CASSHDAGITYEQYF	TRBV3-1	TRBJ2-7	15	-	-
TGTGCCAGCAGCTTAGTAGGACAGGGTCAGGCTTTCTTT	CASSLVGQGQAFF	TRBV7-2	TRBJ1-1	13	few	TRBD1
TGTGCCAGCAGGGGACTAGTAGGCGGGGAGCTGTTTTTT	CASRGLVGGELFF	TRBV7-6	TRBJ2-2	13	many	TRBD2
TGTGCCAGCAGCCTGGACTACGGGGGACCTGGCTACACCTTC	CASSLDYGGPGYTF	TRBV5-5	TRBJ1-2	14	many	-
TGCGCCAGCAGCGGGGAGGGACGGGCGGTTGAAAAACTGTTTTTT	CASSGEGRAVEKLFF	TRBV5-1	TRBJ1-4	15	few	-
TGTGCCAGCAGTGAAAGTGGAAGATCGGATGGCTACACCTTC	CASSESGRSDGYTF	TRBV9	TRBJ1-2	14	few	-
TGTGCCACCAGCAGAGATCCCGGGCAGCCCCAGCATTTT	CATSRDPGQPQHF	TRBV15	TRBJ1-5	13	few	-
TGCGCCAGCAGCTTCCTAGCGGGAGCACCCCTCGAGCAGTACTTC	CASSFLAGAPLEQYF	TRBV5-1	TRBJ2-7	15	-	TRBD2
TGTGCCAGCAGCCACGCAGGACTAGCGGGGGCTGAGCAGTTCTTC	CASSHAGLAGAEQFF	TRBV12-3/TRBV12-4	TRBJ2-1	15	-	TRBD2
TGCAGCGCTAGCGGAGCGTACCAAGAGACCCAGTACTTC	CSASGAYQETQYF	TRBV29-1	TRBJ2-5	13	many	TRBD2
TGTGCCAGCAGCCCCCTTCCTCGAGGGGGGAATCAGCCCCAGCATTTT	CASSPLPRGGNQPQHF	TRBV7-6	TRBJ1-5	16	few	-
TGCGCCAGCAGCCAAGTAGGGGCCTACGAGCAGTACTTC	CASSQVGAYEQYF	TRBV4-3	TRBJ2-7	13	-	-
TGCGCCAGCAGCATCACAGGGGACGGCACAGATACGCAGTATTTT	CASSITGDGTDTQYF	TRBV4-3	TRBJ2-3	15	many	TRBD1
TGTGCCTGGCAGTACCGGGACAGGGTTTTAGATACGCAGTATTTT	CAWQYRDRVLDTQYF	TRBV30	TRBJ2-3	15	few	TRBD1
TGTGCCAGCAGCCCGGGACTGTCTAGCACAGATACGCAGTATTTT	CASSPGLSSTDTQYF	TRBV7-6	TRBJ2-3	15	-	-
TGCGCCAGCAGCTTGAGTTCTCGAGAGACAGGGGGCCGAGCTTTCTTT	CASSLSSRETGGRAFF	TRBV5-1	TRBJ1-1	16	-	TRBD1
TGTGCCAGCAGTGATGGGCTAGCGGGAGTAGGGGAGCAGTTCTTC	CASSDGLAGVGEQFF	TRBV2	TRBJ2-1	15	once	TRBD2
TGCGCCAGCAGCCCCCGCCGGGACAGGGGGCCCTACGAGCAGTACTTC	CASSPRRDRGPYEQYF	TRBV5-1	TRBJ2-7	16	few	TRBD1
TGTGCCAGCAGTTACCGAATCAAGGAGGACGAGCAGTTCTTC	CASSYRIKEDEQFF	TRBV6-2/TRBV6-3	TRBJ2-1	14	many	-
TGCGCCAGCAGCCAAGGACCCGATCTAGGGGGAGAGACCCAGTACTTC	CASSQGPDLGGETQYF	TRBV4-3	TRBJ2-5	16	many	-
TGTGCCAGCAGCCCTATCGGGGGTAATTATGGCTACACCTTC	CASSPIGGNYGYTF	TRBV6-6	TRBJ1-2	14	many	-
TGCAGTGCCAAGGGTGGCAGCTTGGCCGGGGAGCTGTTTTTT	CSAKGGSLAGELFF	TRBV20-1	TRBJ2-2	14	-	-
TGCAGTGCCCGGACAGGGAATTCAGGCGAGCAGTACTTC	CSARTGNSGEQYF	TRBV20-1	TRBJ2-7	13	few	TRBD1
TGTGCCATCAGTGAGTCTGGAGGACAGGGGTCCTATGGCTACACCTTC	CAISESGGQGSYGYTF	TRBV10-3	TRBJ1-2	16	many	TRBD1
TGTGCCAGCATGGTGGGACAGGGCACAGATACGCAGTATTTT	CASMVGQGTDTQYF	TRBV28	TRBJ2-3	14	many	TRBD1
TGTGCTAGCAGCTTAGAGAGACCTCCTGGGGAGACCCAGTACTTC	CASSLERPPGETQYF	TRBV7-7	TRBJ2-5	15	few	-
TGTGCTAGTGGTTTGGTACAAGGGGTGGATGAAAAACTGTTTTTT	CASGLVQGVDEKLFF	TRBV12-5	TRBJ1-4	15	few	-
TGTGCCAGCAGCTTGGCGGTGGACAGGGAATATGGCTACACCTTC	CASSLAVDREYGYTF	TRBV5-6	TRBJ1-2	15	-	TRBD1
TGTGCCAGCAGTTATGCCGCGGGACAGGAGTACGAGCAGTACTTC	CASSYAAGQEYEQYF	TRBV6-5	TRBJ2-7	15	many	TRBD1
TGCGCCAGCAGCCCTCTCGCCCAGGACTATGGCTACACCTTC	CASSPLAQDYGYTF	TRBV5-1	TRBJ1-2	14	many	-
TGTGCCAGCAGTTTATCCGGAGCTAACTATGGCTACACCTTC	CASSLSGANYGYTF	TRBV27	TRBJ1-2	14	many	-
TGTGCCAGCAGCCTATCCCGAGATACGCAGTATTTT	CASSLSRDTQYF	TRBV7-9	TRBJ2-3	12	many	-
TGCAGCGTCGGAAGGGTAATGGATGAGCAGTTCTTC	CSVGRVMDEQFF	TRBV29-1	TRBJ2-1	12	-	-
TGCGCCAGCAGCCAATCATCCGGGTCACGGCGGGAGCTGTTTTTT	CASSQSSGSRRELFF	TRBV4-3	TRBJ2-2	15	-	-
TGTGCCATCACCGGACAGGGGGACGAGCAGTTCTTC	CAITGQGDEQFF	TRBV10-3	TRBJ2-1	12	-	TRBD1